Listed below are T cell receptor beta chains from one sample, sequenced in a study of cytomegalovirus exposure and HLA in healthy donors. Using immunoSEQ multiplex PCR, the repertoire was profiled, and TCRdb retains in-frame clones only, with some absent. The top ten hold 6% of the sample, which has about 200,000 clones, 82% seen once. The sample taken for sequencing was PBMCs. The receptors shown here come from a man aged 35-49 years in good health and CMV-seropositive. Each CDR3 is given with its conserved first and last residue. A D gene is named only where the DNA matches it firmly. Clone size is stated in some rows and not others, as once, few, many or a class when expanded.

d_gene	v_gene	j_gene	abundance	CDR3aa	CDR3nt
-	TRBV7-9	TRBJ2-2	-	CASSRRSITGELFF	TGTGCCAGCAGCCGTCGGTCGATCACCGGGGAGCTGTTTTTT
-	TRBV5-1	TRBJ2-2	-	CASSLAGGTYTGELFF	TGCGCCAGCAGCTTGGCCGGCGGGACCTACACCGGGGAGCTGTTTTTT
-	TRBV5-1	TRBJ2-1	-	CASSLGHPNEQFF	TGCGCCAGCAGCTTGGGGCACCCCAATGAGCAGTTCTTC
-	TRBV29-1	TRBJ2-3	-	CSVDVALRTDTQYF	TGCAGCGTTGACGTGGCTTTGAGGACAGATACGCAGTATTTT
-	TRBV11-3	TRBJ1-2	-	CASSLGGSANYGYTF	TGTGCCAGCAGCTTAGGCGGATCAGCTAACTATGGCTACACCTTC
TRBD1	TRBV5-5	TRBJ1-1	-	CASRPGTGGFTEAFF	TGTGCCAGCAGGCCCGGGACAGGGGGCTTCACTGAAGCTTTCTTT
TRBD1	TRBV7-9	TRBJ1-1	-	CASSGWTGRRVNTEAFF	TGTGCCAGCAGCGGGTGGACAGGGCGACGCGTGAACACTGAAGCTTTCTTT
TRBD1	TRBV9	TRBJ1-1	-	CASSPRDRRNTEAFF	TGTGCCAGCAGCCCCAGGGACAGGAGGAACACTGAAGCTTTCTTT
TRBD1	TRBV27	TRBJ2-1	-	CASADRVPYNEQFF	TGTGCCAGCGCGGACAGGGTGCCCTACAATGAGCAGTTCTTC
-	TRBV6-4	TRBJ2-1	-	CASSEGLGGTPPQFF	TGTGCCAGCAGTGAGGGCCTAGGGGGTACGCCTCCGCAGTTCTTC
TRBD2	TRBV6-1	TRBJ2-7	-	CASTQREGHPYEQYF	TGTGCCAGCACCCAGCGGGAGGGCCATCCCTACGAGCAGTACTTC
-	TRBV9	TRBJ2-7	-	CASSVAGGKVGEQYF	TGTGCCAGCAGCGTAGCTGGCGGGAAGGTCGGCGAGCAGTACTTC
TRBD1	TRBV6-1	TRBJ1-1	-	CASSEDRGLLEAFF	TGTGCCAGCAGTGAGGACAGGGGGCTACTTGAAGCTTTCTTT
-	TRBV29-1	TRBJ1-2	-	CSVERAGYGYTF	TGCAGCGTTGAAAGGGCGGGCTATGGCTACACCTTC
-	TRBV30	TRBJ1-1	-	CAWTPGQGRTEAFF	TGTGCCTGGACCCCCGGCCAGGGGCGAACTGAAGCTTTCTTT
-	TRBV10-1	TRBJ1-1	once	CASKEGRGTEAFF	TGCGCCAGCAAAGAGGGGAGGGGCACTGAAGCTTTCTTT
TRBD2	TRBV5-1	TRBJ2-5	-	CASSSLAGGETQYF	TGCGCCAGCAGCTCACTAGCGGGGGGAGAGACCCAGTACTTC